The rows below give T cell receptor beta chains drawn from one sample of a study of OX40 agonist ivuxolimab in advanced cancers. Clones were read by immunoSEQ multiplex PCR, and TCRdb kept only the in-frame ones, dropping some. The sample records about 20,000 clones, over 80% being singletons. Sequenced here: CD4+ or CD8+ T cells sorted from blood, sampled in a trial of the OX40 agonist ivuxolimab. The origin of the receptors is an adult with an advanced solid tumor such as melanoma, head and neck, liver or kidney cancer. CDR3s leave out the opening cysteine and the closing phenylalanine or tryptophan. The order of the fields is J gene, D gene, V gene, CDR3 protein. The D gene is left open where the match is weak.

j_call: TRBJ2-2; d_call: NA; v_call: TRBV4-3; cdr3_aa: ASSQEDSNTGELF
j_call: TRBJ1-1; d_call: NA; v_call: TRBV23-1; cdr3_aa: ASSQDRKAEAF
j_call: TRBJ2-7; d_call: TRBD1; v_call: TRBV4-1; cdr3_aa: ASSLPGQNYEQY
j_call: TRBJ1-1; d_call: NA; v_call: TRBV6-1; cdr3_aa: ASSEVPGVTEAF
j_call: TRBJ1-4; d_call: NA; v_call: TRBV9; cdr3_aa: ASSVGLAATNEKLF
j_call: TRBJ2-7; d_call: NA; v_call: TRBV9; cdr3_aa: ASSPWEGNEQY
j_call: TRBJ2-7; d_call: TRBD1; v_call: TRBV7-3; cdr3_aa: ASSLTGTGLSYEQY
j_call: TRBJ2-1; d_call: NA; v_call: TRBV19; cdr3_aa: ASSIVGRGYNEQF
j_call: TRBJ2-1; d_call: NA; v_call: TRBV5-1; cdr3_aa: ASSSETSPYNEQF
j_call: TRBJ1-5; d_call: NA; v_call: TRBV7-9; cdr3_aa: ASSQDGASNQPQH
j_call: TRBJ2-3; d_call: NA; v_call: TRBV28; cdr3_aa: ASSPTIEDTQY
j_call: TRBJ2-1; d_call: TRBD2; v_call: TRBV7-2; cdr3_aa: ASSLRAGGYNEQF
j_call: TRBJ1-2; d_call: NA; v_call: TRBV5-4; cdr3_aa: ASSPSQGFDGYT
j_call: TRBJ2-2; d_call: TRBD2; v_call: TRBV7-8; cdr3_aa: ASSLGLAGTNTGELF
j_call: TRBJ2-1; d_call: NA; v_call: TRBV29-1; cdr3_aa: SVVLATYNEQF
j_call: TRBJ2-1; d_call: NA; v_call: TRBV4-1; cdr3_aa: ASSPKDVGVSYNEQF
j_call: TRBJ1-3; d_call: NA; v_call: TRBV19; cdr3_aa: ASSIGGAVWNTIY
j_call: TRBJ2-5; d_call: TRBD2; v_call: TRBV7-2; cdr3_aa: ASSLDRAGGPKETQY
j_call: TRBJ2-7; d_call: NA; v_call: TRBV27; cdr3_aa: ASSSPDLYEQY
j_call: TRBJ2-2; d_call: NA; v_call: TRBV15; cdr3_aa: ATRTGQGTDTGELF
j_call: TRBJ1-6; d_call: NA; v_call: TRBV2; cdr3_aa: ASLPGHISPLH
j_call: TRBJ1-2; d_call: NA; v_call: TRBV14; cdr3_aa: ASSPREGAPYGYT
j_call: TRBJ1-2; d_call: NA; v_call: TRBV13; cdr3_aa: ASSSGAERAYGYT
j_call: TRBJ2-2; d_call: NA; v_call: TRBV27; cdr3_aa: ASSLGISGELF
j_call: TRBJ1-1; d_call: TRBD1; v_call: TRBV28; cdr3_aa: ASSATGGFNTEAF
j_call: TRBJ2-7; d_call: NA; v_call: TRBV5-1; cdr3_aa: ASSLEDGLSYEQY
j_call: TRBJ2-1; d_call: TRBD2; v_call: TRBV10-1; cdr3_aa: ASSEGLANNEQF
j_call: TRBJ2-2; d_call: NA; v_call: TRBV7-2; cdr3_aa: ASSLAPATGELF
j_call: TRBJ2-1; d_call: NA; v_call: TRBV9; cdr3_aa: ASSPSGGYNEQF
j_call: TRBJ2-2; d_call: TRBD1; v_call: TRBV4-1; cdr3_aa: ASDWGAGGAGTGELF
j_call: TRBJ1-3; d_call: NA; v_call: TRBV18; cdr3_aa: ASSPSGSGGGAGNTIY
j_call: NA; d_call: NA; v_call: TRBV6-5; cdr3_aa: ASSYSQEGGSYEQY
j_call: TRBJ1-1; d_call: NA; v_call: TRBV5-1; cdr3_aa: ASSLAGGEPTEAF
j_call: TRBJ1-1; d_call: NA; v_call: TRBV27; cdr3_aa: ASSSGARTEAF
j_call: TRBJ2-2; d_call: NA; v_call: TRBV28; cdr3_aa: ASSFGTNTGELF
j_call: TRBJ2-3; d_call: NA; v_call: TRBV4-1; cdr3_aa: ASSVQGRGYTDTQY
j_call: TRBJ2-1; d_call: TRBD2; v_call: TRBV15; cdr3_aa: ATASGKYNEQF
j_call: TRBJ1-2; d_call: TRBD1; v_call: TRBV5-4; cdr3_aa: ASSPGQGNYGYT
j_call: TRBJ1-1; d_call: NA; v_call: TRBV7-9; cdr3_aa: ASSPLNTEAF